Presented here are 20 T cell receptor beta chains from one specimen sequenced in a study of blood T cell repertoires in COVID-19. Method: immunoSEQ multiplex PCR; TCRdb's copy keeps in-frame clones and lacks some. There are some 300,000 clones in the sample; roughly 86% occur only once, and roughly a tenth lies in the top ten. Sequenced sample: PBMCs or T cells enriched from blood (not recorded which). The source of these receptors is a woman in her 30s who had recovered from COVID-19.

The rearrangement joins TRBV6-5 to TRBJ2-1; perhaps TRBD1 as D (6 bases). Germline V gene lookup returns CDR1 MNHEY and CDR2 SVGAGI. Between the trimmed V and J ends, which lost 4 bases and 3 bases, there was a span of 7 bases. There are 13 residues in the CDR3. Here the CDR3 DNA reads TGTGCCAGCAGTTTGACAGGCTACAATGAGCAGTTCTTC. It translates to CASSLTGYNEQFF.

This clone was observed once. This chain links TRBV5-1 with TRBJ1-2; D is possibly TRBD1 (6 bases). Germline V gene data show CDR1 as SGHRS and CDR2 as YFSETQ. Trimming removed 2 bases at V and 2 bases at J, with 16 bases between. The CDR3 length is 16 residues. The CDR3 region is CASSFQGNVLNYGYTF. The CDR3 DNA reads TGCGCCAGCAGCTTCCAGGGGAATGTTCTGAACTATGGCTACACCTTC.

The chain is built from TRBV2 and TRBJ1-5, with 7 nucleotides matching TRBD1. The CDR3 sequence is 13 residues long. J lost 8 bases, V lost 6 bases, and 7 bases had no gene match. CDR1 and CDR2 from the germline V gene are SNHLY and FYNNEI. The CDR3 reads CASSGQDVEPQHF. The CDR3 DNA follows: TGTGCCAGCAGCGGACAGGACGTAGAGCCCCAGCATTTT.

The rearrangement links TRBV2 to TRBJ1-6; 7 positions match TRBD1. There are 14 residues in the CDR3. Germline CDR1 and CDR2: SNHLY and FYNNEI. V trimming: 6 bases; J trimming: 8 bases; junction bases outside the gene matches: 7. The CDR3 region is CASSVDRVDSPLHF. DNA for the CDR3: TGTGCCAGCAGCGTTGACAGGGTTGATTCACCCCTCCACTTT.

This chain joins TRBV30 and TRBJ1-3, with D unclear. CDR3 length: 16 residues. Germline CDR1 GTSNPN, CDR2 SVGIG (reference sequence). Between the trimmed V and J ends, which lost 0 bases and 2 bases, there was a span of 14 bases. The CDR3 protein is CAWSVPVYGAGNTIYF. The CDR3 DNA reads as TGTGCCTGGAGTGTTCCTGTGTACGGGGCTGGAAACACCATATATTTT.

The chain combines TRBV2 with TRBJ1-1, with TRBD1 identical over 12 bases. The V gene end was trimmed by 7 bases and the J gene end by 5 bases; junction bases not matched to a gene: 8. CDR1 and CDR2 from the germline V gene are SNHLY and FYNNEI. This CDR3 is built from 15 residues. CDR3 sequence: CASNRDRGLSTEAFF. The CDR3 DNA follows: TGTGCCAGCAACCGGGACAGGGGGCTGTCGACTGAAGCTTTCTTT.

This chain joins TRBV7-6 and TRBJ1-1, with TRBD1 as a possible D gene (6 bases). CDR1 and CDR2 (germline): SGHVS, FNYEAQ. V shed 1 base and J shed 4 bases, with 7 bases lying between them. This CDR3 spans 13 amino acids. The CDR3 DNA is TGTGCCAGCAGCTTAGACAGGGCCACTGAAGCTTTCTTT. This gives the protein CASSLDRATEAFF.

The chain combines TRBV2 with TRBJ2-5, with 8 bases lining up with TRBD2. Germline V lookup: CDR1 SNHLY, CDR2 FYNNEI. V dropped 6 bases and J dropped 4; count of bases not matched to a gene: 10. The CDR3 loop spans 15 amino acids. CDR3 protein: CASRKGTRDRETQYF. CDR3 sequence (DNA): TGTGCCAGCAGGAAAGGGACTAGAGATCGAGAGACCCAGTACTTC.

This clone has only one observation. The chain carries TRBV14 and TRBJ2-1; tentatively, D is TRBD2 (6 bases). This CDR3 comprises 15 residues. Germline CDR1 SGHDN, CDR2 FVKESK. V lost 1 base, J lost 7 bases, and 14 bases lay in between. CDR3 sequence (DNA): TGTGCCAGCAGCCAAGTGGCGGGATCTGGAAATGAGCAGTTCTTC. This translates into CASSQVAGSGNEQFF. Drawing the rest from reference TRBV14 and TRBJ2-1, the complete variable domain is EAGVTQFPSHSVIEKGQTVTLRCDPISGHDNLYWYRRVMGKEIKFLLHFVKESKQDESGMPNNRFLAERTGGTYSTLKVQPAELEDSGVYFCASSQVAGSGNEQFFGPGTRLTVL.

The chain carries TRBV20-1 and TRBJ1-5; D remains ambiguous. The germline V gene encodes CDR1 DFQATT and CDR2 SNEGSKA (reference sequence). V was shortened by 0 bases and J by 13 bases, with 10 bases between the two germline ends. The CDR3 is made up of 11 amino acids. CDR3 nucleotide sequence: TGCAGTGCTAGAGATCAAACGGTTCAGCATTTT. Protein: CSARDQTVQHF.

In its sample, this clone was seen once. The CDR3 DNA follows: TGCAGTGCGGCAAGGAGGGAAAAACTGTTTTTT. It encodes CSAARREKLFF. The chain recombines TRBV20-1 with TRBJ1-4; no clear D gene. The CDR3 has 11 amino acids. The germline V and J ends were trimmed by 6 bases and 8 bases, with 10 bases remaining between them. Germline CDR1 and CDR2: DFQATT and SNEGSKA (reference sequence).

The chain recombines TRBV3-1 (or the pseudogene TRBV3-2) with TRBJ2-7; 8 bases align to TRBD1. The V and J ends lost 3 bases and 6 bases, in that order; junction bases with no gene match: 4. Germline lookup yields CDR1 LGHDT and CDR2 YNNKEL (reference sequence). The CDR3 loop spans 13 amino acids. Here the CDR3 reads CASSQSTGGEQYF. The DNA for the CDR3 is TGTGCCAGCAGCCAGTCCACAGGGGGCGAGCAGTACTTC.

This chain uses TRBV6-5 with TRBJ2-5, with D maybe TRBD2 (7 bases). CDR3 size: 13 residues. Trimming shortened V by 8 bases and J by 4 bases, and 14 bases separated the two germline ends. From germline, CDR1 is MNHEY and CDR2 SVGAGI. For the CDR3, the DNA is TGTGCCAGCGGTAGGGGGGGTATAGAGACCCAGTACTTC. Its translation is CASGRGGIETQYF.

CDR3 sequence reads: CASSTLANEQFF. The CDR3 DNA sequence: TGCGCCAGCAGCACACTAGCAAATGAGCAGTTCTTC. The chain recombines TRBV4-3 with TRBJ2-1; tentative D call: TRBD2 (6 bases). The CDR3 length is 12 residues. CDR1 and CDR2 from the germline V gene are LGHNA and YSLEER. The V gene lost 5 bases and the J gene lost 7 bases, with 9 bases spanning the gap.

This sequence joins TRBV7-2 and TRBJ1-2, with D maybe TRBD1 (5 bases). Germline V gene data show CDR1 as SGHTA and CDR2 as FQGNSA. V lost 6 bases and J 9 bases, leaving 23 bases between the germline ends. This CDR3 is built from 15 residues. The CDR3 protein is CASRMLRLDTYRYTF. Here the CDR3 DNA reads TGTGCCAGCAGGATGCTACGGTTGGACACGTATCGCTACACCTTC.

This clone was picked up one time. The gene calls are TRBV11-3 and TRBJ2-5; 8 bases agree with TRBD2. CDR1 is SGHNT and CDR2 is YENEEA in the germline V gene. The V gene end was trimmed by 3 bases and the J gene end by 1 base; junction bases not matched to a gene: 4. This CDR3 is 15 amino acids long. In nucleotides, the CDR3 is TGTGCCAGCAGCTTCGGCCTAGCGGGCCAAGAGACCCAGTACTTC. Protein product: CASSFGLAGQETQYF.

This chain links TRBV4-2 with TRBJ1-2; 11 nucleotides match TRBD1. V lost 1 base to trimming and J lost 7 bases; unmatched junction nucleotides: 2. Germline V gene sequence: CDR1 LGHNA, CDR2 YNFKEQ. CDR3 length: 14 amino acids. The CDR3 reads CASSQAGTGGGYTF. Here the CDR3 DNA reads TGTGCCAGCAGCCAAGCAGGGACAGGGGGTGGCTACACCTTC.

V gene TRBV7-9 combines with J gene TRBJ2-1, with 7 bases aligning to TRBD2. This CDR3 is built from 15 residues. Germline loops: CDR1 SEHNR, CDR2 FQNEAQ (reference sequence). V lost 5 bases to trimming and J lost 4 bases; unmatched junction nucleotides: 8. The CDR3 sequence is CASSPFAGAYNEQFF. As DNA, the CDR3 is TGTGCCAGCAGCCCTTTCGCGGGAGCTTACAATGAGCAGTTCTTC.

This chain links TRBV15 with TRBJ2-7; D is possibly TRBD2 (5 bases). The germline CDR1 and CDR2 sequences are LNHNV and YYDKDF (reference sequence). This CDR3 is built from 15 residues. V lost 1 base and J lost 2, with 12 bases in between. The CDR3 protein is CATSRGWGAPYEQYF. CDR3 nucleotides: TGTGCCACCAGCAGAGGGTGGGGAGCCCCCTACGAGCAGTACTTC.

J is TRBJ2-7 and V is TRBV5-5; the D is unclear. CDR1 and CDR2 from the germline V gene are SGHKS and YYEKEE (reference sequence). With 5 bases removed from V and 4 bases from J, the gap between germline ends came to 13 bases. The CDR3 is 13 amino acids. In DNA form, the CDR3 reads TGTGCCAGCAGTCAGGCGACCTGGTACGAGCAGTACTTC. Amino acid sequence: CASSQATWYEQYF.